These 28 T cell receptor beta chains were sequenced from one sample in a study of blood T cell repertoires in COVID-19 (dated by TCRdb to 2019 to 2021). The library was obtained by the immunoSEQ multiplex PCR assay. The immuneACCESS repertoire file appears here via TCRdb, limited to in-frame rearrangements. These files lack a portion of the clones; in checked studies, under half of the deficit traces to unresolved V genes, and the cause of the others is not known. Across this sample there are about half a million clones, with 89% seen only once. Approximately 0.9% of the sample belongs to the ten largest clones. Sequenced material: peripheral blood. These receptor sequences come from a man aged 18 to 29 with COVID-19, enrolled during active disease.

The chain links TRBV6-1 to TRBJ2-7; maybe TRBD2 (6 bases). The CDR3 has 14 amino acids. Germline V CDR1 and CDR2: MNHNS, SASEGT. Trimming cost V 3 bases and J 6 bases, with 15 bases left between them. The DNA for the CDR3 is TGTGCCAGCAGTGATTTGGCGGGGCCCCTCGAGCAGTACTTC. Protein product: CASSDLAGPLEQYF.

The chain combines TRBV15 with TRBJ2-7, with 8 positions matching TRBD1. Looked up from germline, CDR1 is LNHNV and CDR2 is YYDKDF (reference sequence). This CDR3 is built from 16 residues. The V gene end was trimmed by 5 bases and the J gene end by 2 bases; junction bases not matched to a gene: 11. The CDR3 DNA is TGTGCCACCAGCTCCACAGGGGGGTTGGGAACCTACGAGCAGTACTTC. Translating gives CATSSTGGLGTYEQYF.

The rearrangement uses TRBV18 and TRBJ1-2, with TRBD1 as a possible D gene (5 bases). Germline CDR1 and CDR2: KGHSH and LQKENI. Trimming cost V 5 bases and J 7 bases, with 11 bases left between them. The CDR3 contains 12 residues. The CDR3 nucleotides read TGTGCCAGCTCAAGGGACTCGGGTGGCTACACCTTC. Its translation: CASSRDSGGYTF.

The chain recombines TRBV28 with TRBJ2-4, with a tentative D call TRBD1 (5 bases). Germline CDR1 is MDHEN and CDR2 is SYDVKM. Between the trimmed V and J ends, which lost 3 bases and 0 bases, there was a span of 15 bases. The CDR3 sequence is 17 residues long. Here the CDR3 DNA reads TGTGCCAGCAGTTTGAACGCTATAGGGGTAGCCAAAAACATTCAGTACTTC. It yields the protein CASSLNAIGVAKNIQYF.

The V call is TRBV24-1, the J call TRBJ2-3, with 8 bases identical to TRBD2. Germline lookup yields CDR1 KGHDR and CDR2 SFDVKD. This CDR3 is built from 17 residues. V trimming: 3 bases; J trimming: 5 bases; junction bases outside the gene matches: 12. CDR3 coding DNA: TGTGCCACCAGTGATCCCCGAGGGGCGGGGGGTCGAGATACGCAGTATTTT. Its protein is CATSDPRGAGGRDTQYF.

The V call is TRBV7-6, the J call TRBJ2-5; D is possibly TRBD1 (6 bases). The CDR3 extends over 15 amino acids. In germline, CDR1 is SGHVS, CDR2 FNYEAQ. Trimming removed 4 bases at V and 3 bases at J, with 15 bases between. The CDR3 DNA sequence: TGTGCCAGCAGCTGGTTTGGGGGCAGCGAAGAGACCCAGTACTTC. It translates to CASSWFGGSEETQYF. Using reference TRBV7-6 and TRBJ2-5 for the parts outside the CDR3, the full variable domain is GAGVSQSPRYKVTKRGQDVALRCDPISGHVSLYWYRQALGQGPEFLTYFNYEAQQDKSGLPNDRFSAERPEGSISTLTIQRTEQRDSAMYRCASSWFGGSEETQYFGPGTRLLVL.

The CDR3 here is CASSFSLGSPLHF. As DNA, the CDR3 is TGTGCCAGCAGTTTCTCTCTCGGTTCACCCCTCCACTTT. The V gene is TRBV27, the J gene TRBJ1-6; D not resolved. The CDR3 is 13 amino acids. Trimming left V 3 bases short and J 9 bases short, with 9 bases between. Germline CDR1 MNHEY, CDR2 SMNVEV (reference sequence).

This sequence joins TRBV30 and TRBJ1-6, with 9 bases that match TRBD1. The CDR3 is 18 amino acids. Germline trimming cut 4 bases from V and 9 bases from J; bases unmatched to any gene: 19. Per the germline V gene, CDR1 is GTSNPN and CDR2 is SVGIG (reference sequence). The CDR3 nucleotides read TGTGCCTGGAACCGGGACAGGGCCCAACCTATATGGAGTTCACCCCTCCACTTT. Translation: CAWNRDRAQPIWSSPLHF.

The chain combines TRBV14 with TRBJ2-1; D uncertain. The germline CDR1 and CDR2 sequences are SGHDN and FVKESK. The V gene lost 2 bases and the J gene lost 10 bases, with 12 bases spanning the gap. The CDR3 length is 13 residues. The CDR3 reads CASSQLGKTEQFF. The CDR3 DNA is TGTGCCAGCAGCCAACTTGGTAAGACAGAGCAGTTCTTC.

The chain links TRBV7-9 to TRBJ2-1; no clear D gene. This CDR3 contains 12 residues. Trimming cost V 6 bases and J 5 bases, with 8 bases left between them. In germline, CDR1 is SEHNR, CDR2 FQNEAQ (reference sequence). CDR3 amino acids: CASRPTDNEQFF. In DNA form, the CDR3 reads TGTGCCAGCAGGCCGACTGACAATGAGCAGTTCTTC.

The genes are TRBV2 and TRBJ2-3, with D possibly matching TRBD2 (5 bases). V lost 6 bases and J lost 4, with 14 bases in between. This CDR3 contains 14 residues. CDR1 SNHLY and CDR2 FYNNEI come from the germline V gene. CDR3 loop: CASRSSGFADTQYF. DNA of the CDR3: TGTGCCAGCAGGTCCAGCGGCTTCGCAGATACGCAGTATTTT. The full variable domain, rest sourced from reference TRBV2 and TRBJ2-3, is EPEVTQTPSHQVTQMGQEVILRCVPISNHLYFYWYRQILGQKVEFLVSFYNNEISEKSEIFDDQFSVERPDGSNFTLKIRSTKLEDSAMYFCASRSSGFADTQYFGPGTRLTVL.

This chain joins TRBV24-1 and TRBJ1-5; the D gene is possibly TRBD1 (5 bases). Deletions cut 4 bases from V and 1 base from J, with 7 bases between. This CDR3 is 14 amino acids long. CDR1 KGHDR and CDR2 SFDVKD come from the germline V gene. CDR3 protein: CATSDSGSNQPQHF. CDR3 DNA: TGTGCCACCAGTGACTCAGGGAGCAATCAGCCCCAGCATTTT.

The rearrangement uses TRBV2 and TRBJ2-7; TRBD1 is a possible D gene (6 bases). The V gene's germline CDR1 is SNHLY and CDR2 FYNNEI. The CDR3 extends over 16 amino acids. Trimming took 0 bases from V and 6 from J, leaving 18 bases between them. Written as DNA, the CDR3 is TGTGCCAGCAGTGAAGCGCCCCCAGGGGCTCGGGGCGAGCAGTACTTC. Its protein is CASSEAPPGARGEQYF.

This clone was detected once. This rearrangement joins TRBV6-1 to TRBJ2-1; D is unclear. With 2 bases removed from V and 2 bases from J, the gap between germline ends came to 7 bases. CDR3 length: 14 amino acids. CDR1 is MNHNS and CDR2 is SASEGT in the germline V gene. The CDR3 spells CASSEYSAYNEQFF. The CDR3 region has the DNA TGTGCCAGCAGTGAATACTCCGCCTACAATGAGCAGTTCTTC.

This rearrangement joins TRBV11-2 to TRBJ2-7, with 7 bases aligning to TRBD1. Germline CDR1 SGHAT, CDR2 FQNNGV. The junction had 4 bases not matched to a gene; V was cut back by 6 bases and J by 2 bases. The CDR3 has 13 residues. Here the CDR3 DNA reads TGTGCCAGCAGGGGACAGACCACCTACGAGCAGTACTTC. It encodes CASRGQTTYEQYF.

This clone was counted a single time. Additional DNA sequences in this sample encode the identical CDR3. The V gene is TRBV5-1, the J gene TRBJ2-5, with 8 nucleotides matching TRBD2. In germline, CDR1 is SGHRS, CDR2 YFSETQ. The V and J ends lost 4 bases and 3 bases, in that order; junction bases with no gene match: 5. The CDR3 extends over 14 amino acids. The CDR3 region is CASSVGLAEETQYF. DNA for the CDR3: TGCGCCAGCAGCGTCGGACTAGCAGAAGAGACCCAGTACTTC.

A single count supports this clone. CDR3 DNA sequence: TGTGCCAGTAGCTCCCTTAGGGGAGGCTATGGCTACACCTTC. This codes for CASSSLRGGYGYTF. The gene calls are TRBV19 and TRBJ1-2; TRBD1 is a possible D gene (5 bases). Trimming took off 6 bases at V and 4 bases at J, with 15 bases between the two ends. Germline lookup yields CDR1 LNHDA and CDR2 SQIVND (reference sequence). This CDR3 has 14 residues.

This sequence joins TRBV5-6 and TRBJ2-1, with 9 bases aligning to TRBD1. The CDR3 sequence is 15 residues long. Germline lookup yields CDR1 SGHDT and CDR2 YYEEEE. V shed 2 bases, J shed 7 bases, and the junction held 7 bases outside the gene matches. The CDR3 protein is CASSFGTGLGNEQFF. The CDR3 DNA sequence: TGTGCCAGCAGCTTCGGGACAGGGCTGGGGAATGAGCAGTTCTTC. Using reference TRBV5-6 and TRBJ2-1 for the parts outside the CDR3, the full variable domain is DAGVTQSPTHLIKTRGQQVTLRCSPKSGHDTVSWYQQALGQGPQFIFQYYEEEERQRGNFPDRFSGHQFPNYSSELNVNALLLGDSALYLCASSFGTGLGNEQFFGPGTRLTVL.

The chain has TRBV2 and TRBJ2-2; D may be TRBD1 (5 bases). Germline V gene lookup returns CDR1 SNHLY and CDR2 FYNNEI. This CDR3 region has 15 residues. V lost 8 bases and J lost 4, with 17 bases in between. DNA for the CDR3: TGTGCCAGCGCAGTTCAGGGAAGGACCACCGGGGAGCTGTTTTTT. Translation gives CASAVQGRTTGELFF.

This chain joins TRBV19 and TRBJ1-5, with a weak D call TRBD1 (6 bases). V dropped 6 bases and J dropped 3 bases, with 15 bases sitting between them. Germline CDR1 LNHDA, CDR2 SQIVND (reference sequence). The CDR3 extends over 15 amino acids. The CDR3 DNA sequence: TGTGCCAGTAGCGCTACCGCAGGGGTCAATCAGCCCCAGCATTTT. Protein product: CASSATAGVNQPQHF.

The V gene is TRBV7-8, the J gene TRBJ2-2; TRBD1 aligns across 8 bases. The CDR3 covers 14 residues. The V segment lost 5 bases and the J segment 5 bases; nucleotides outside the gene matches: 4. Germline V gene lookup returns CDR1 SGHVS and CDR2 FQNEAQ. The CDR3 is CASSARGRTGELFF. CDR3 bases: TGTGCCAGCAGCGCCAGGGGGCGAACCGGGGAGCTGTTTTTT.

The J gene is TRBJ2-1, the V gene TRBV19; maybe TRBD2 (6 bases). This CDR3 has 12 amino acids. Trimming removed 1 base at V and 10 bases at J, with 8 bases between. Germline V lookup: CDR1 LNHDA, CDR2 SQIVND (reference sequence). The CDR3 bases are TGTGCCAGTAGTATAGCTGGGGGGGAGCAGTTCTTC. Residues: CASSIAGGEQFF.

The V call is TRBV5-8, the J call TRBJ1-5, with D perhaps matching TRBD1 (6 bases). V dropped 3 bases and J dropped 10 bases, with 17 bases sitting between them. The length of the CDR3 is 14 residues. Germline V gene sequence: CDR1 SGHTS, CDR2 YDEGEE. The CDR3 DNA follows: TGTGCCAGCAGCTCCAGGGGAGCTAACAGTCCCCAGCATTTT. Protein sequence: CASSSRGANSPQHF.

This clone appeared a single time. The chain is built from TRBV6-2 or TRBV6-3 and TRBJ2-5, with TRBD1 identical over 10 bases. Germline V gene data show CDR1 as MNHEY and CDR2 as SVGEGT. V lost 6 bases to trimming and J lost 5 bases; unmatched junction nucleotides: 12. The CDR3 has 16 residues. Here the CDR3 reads CASSPRGQGFWETQYF. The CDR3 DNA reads TGTGCCAGCAGCCCTAGGGGACAGGGGTTTTGGGAGACCCAGTACTTC.

Here the CDR3 reads CASSIVLGVGNTIYF. The CDR3 coding sequence is TGTGCCAGTAGTATCGTCCTGGGCGTTGGAAACACCATATATTTT. This chain joins TRBV19 and TRBJ1-3; D is uncertain. This CDR3 comprises 15 residues. From germline, CDR1 is LNHDA and CDR2 SQIVND (reference sequence). V dropped 3 bases and J dropped 3 bases, with 12 bases sitting between them.

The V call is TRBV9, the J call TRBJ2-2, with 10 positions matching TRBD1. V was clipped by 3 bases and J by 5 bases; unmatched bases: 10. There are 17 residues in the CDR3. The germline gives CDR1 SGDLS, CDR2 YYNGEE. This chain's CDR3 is CASSGEVGQGRTGELFF. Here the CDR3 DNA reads TGTGCCAGCAGCGGGGAGGTGGGACAGGGGAGAACCGGGGAGCTGTTTTTT.

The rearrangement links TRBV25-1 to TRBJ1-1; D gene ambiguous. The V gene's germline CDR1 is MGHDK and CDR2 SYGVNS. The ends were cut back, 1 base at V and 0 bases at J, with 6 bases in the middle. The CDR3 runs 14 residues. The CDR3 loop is CASSESSLNTEAFF. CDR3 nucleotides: TGTGCCAGCAGTGAATCCTCCTTGAACACTGAAGCTTTCTTT.

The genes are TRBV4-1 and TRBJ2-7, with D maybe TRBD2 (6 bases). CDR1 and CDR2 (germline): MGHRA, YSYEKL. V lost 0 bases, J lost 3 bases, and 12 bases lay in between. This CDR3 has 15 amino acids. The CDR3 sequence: CASSQDTGGIYEQYF. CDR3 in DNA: TGCGCCAGCAGCCAAGATACGGGCGGGATCTACGAGCAGTACTTC.